The sample holds a few counts of the clone carrying this TCR beta chain. Its antigen is unknown. The sample comes from a study of CD8 T cells in ankylosing spondylitis. Per germline, CDR1 SGHTA and CDR2 FQGNSA. CDR3 length equals 14 residues. V was pared by 5 bases and J by 12 bases, with 9 bases of the junction left unmatched. Study results and caveats: Disease-linked clones bore a CD8+ phenotype and were relatively rare in peripheral blood.

Each CDR3 protein gets one entry after TCRdb re-called the 5' RACE reads with MiXCR. Altogether 180,000 or so distinct CDR3 sequences are present, 9.5% to 13% being singletons, with the ten largest covering about 29%. This chain uses TRBV7-2 with TRBJ2-1; 11 bases line up with TRBD2. The sequenced material came from blood, either unsorted or a sorted T cell fraction (not recorded which). The source is a male donor with ankylosing spondylitis or in good health (not recorded which). The CDR3 here is CASSRGLAGLVQFF. DNA of the CDR3: TGTGCCAGCAGCCGCGGACTAGCGGGCCTAGTGCAGTTCTTC.